The clone carrying this T cell receptor beta chain occurred many times. Its antigen is currently unknown. CDR3 length: 13 residues. Looked up from germline, CDR1 is LGHDT and CDR2 is YNNKEL (reference sequence). Trimming removed 2 bases from V and 9 bases from J, with 11 bases in between. cDNA molecules, individually, were tagged with unique molecular identifiers. Using its own MiXCR run on the 5' RACE reads, TCRdb lists one record per CDR3 protein. The table has more than 35,000 distinct CDR3 sequences, roughly 5% seen once. This entry comes from a study of early T cells in non-severe SARS-CoV-2 infection. Study summary: Sequencing of bulk RNA from unsorted whole blood was done, without chain pairing.

Study conclusions and caveats: Lookups in VDJdb leaned toward anti-spike CD8 responses and missed private and CD4 specificities.

The sequencing sample was made of whole blood. The V and J genes are TRBV3-1 and TRBJ2-1; D perhaps matches TRBD1 (6 bases). This receptor was identified in an adult who was a healthcare worker with PCR-confirmed SARS-CoV-2 infection or an uninfected control (not recorded which). The chain's CDR3 is CASSQRDTGEQFF. The CDR3 coding sequence is TGTGCCAGCAGCCAAAGGGACACTGGTGAGCAGTTCTTC.